A single sample is the source of the 20 T cell receptor beta chains below, sequenced in a study of response to subunit inactivated influenza vaccine (dated by TCRdb to about 2018). Receptor libraries were prepared by RT-PCR. TCRdb lists the instrument as Illumina HiSeq 2500. Using fastp trimming at Q25 and MiXCR clonotype assembly, TCRdb reanalyzed the public sequencing data and kept in-frame beta chains. Rows are combined by CDR3 protein, so each entry shows the most common genes and DNA. In all, the sample holds hundreds of thousands of distinct CDR3 sequences, and approximately 24% of those were seen once. Clones ranked in the top ten supply approximately 2% of the sample. The source was CD4+ T cells sorted from PBMCs, collected more than 4 days after vaccination. These TCRs come from a middle-aged man who received an inactivated influenza vaccine. Donor details come from another sample of the same person, matched by shared clones.

This clonotype was detected only a few times. The chain couples TRBV6-7 to TRBJ2-5, with 8 nucleotides matching TRBD2. TRBV6-7 is sorted into the ORF group, with uncertain function. With V trimmed by 5 bases and J by 4 bases, 9 bases remained unmatched. The CDR3 extends over 15 amino acids. CDR3 sequence (DNA): TGTGCCAGCAGTCAGCCTAGGAGCGGGGGAGAGACCCAGTACTTC. It translates to CASSQPRSGGETQYF.

This clonotype has just a few counts. This sequence joins TRBV12-3 or TRBV12-4 and TRBJ2-1; the match to TRBD2 covers 7 bases. Trimming removed 6 bases from V and 6 bases from J; junction bases left unmatched: 5. The CDR3 sequence is 13 residues long. CDR3 in amino acids: CASSTRGVNEQFF. The CDR3 coding sequence is TGTGCCAGCAGCACCCGGGGGGTCAATGAGCAGTTCTTC.

This clonotype was seen a handful of times. V and J are TRBV3-1 and TRBJ1-6, with D perhaps matching TRBD1 (6 bases). Germline CDR1 reads LGHDT; CDR2 reads YNNKEL (reference sequence). This CDR3 comprises 18 residues. Trimming removed 1 base from V and 7 bases from J, with 20 bases in between. CDR3 bases: TGTGCCAGCAGCCAAGTTTGGGGCAGGGGAGGAAAAAATTCACCCCTCCACTTT. It codes for CASSQVWGRGGKNSPLHF.

The V and J genes are TRBV27 and TRBJ1-6; possible D gene TRBD1, 5 bases. The ends were cut back, 6 bases at V and 10 bases at J, with 19 bases in the middle. Germline-derived CDR1 and CDR2 are MNHEY and SMNVEV (reference sequence). The CDR3 contains 15 residues. In DNA form, the CDR3 reads TGTGCCAGCAGATGGGCGGCAAGGGGAGGCTCACCCCTCCACTTT. Protein: CASRWAARGGSPLHF.

Comment on this clonotype: A junction boundary mismatches the germline segment, possibly from a read error. The rearrangement joins TRBV5-8 to TRBJ2-5, with no clear D. Germline CDR1 and CDR2: SGHTS and YDEGEE. The CDR3 sequence is 14 residues long. CDR3 coding DNA: TGTGCCAGCAGCCCTGGCCAGAATCAAGAGTCCCAGTACTTC. Translating it yields CASSPGQNQESQYF.

In this sample, this clonotype turned up a few times. The rearrangement links TRBV6-2 or TRBV6-3 to TRBJ2-2; D is ambiguous. Trimming shortened V by 6 bases and J by 11 bases, and 13 bases separated the two germline ends. The CDR3 has 12 residues. Germline CDR1 reads MNHEY; CDR2 reads SVGEGT. The CDR3 loop reads CASRTSGRELFF. For the CDR3, the DNA is TGTGCCAGCAGGACCTCGGGCAGAGAGCTGTTTTTT.

This clonotype was observed a few times. V usage is TRBV5-4 and J usage is TRBJ2-7, with 8 nucleotides matching TRBD1. Germline V gene lookup returns CDR1 SGHNT and CDR2 YYREEE (reference sequence). This CDR3 spans 13 amino acids. J was trimmed by 3 bases and V by 9 bases; bases with no gene match: 8. This chain's CDR3 is CATSRGQDYEQYF. CDR3 coding DNA: TGTGCCACCTCCAGGGGACAGGACTACGAGCAGTACTTC.

V usage is TRBV4-1 and J usage is TRBJ2-5; 13 bases match TRBD2. The CDR3 sequence is 16 residues long. Per the germline V gene, CDR1 is MGHRA and CDR2 is YSYEKL. The V and J ends lost 5 bases and 6 bases, in that order; junction bases with no gene match: 9. CDR3 residues: CASSSVGLAGPKTQYF. The CDR3 DNA reads as TGCGCCAGCAGCTCTGTGGGACTAGCGGGGCCCAAGACCCAGTACTTC.

This clonotype showed up just a few times. This chain uses TRBV20-1 with TRBJ2-3, with TRBD2 matching over 8 bases. V lost 0 bases to trimming and J lost 4 bases; unmatched junction nucleotides: 9. The CDR3 totals 16 residues. Germline CDR1 reads DFQATT; CDR2 reads SNEGSKA (reference sequence). The CDR3 sequence is CSARDRLAGSADTQYF. In nucleotides, the CDR3 is TGCAGTGCTAGAGATCGCCTAGCGGGTTCAGCAGATACGCAGTATTTT.

This chain joins TRBV18 and TRBJ2-2; D tentatively reads TRBD1 or TRBD2 (5 bases each). This CDR3 is built from 16 residues. Deletions cut 2 bases from V and 0 bases from J, with 10 bases between. Germline values: CDR1 KGHSH, CDR2 LQKENI. CDR3 coding DNA: TGTGCCAGCTCACCAGGGACCACTTCGAACACCGGGGAGCTGTTTTTT. It codes for CASSPGTTSNTGELFF. The full variable domain, its missing parts supplied by reference TRBV18 and TRBJ2-2, is NAGVMQNPRHLVRRRGQEARLRCSPMKGHSHVYWYRQLPEEGLKFMVYLQKENIIDESGMPKERFSAEFPKEGPSILRIQQVVRGDSAAYFCASSPGTTSNTGELFFGEGSRLTVL.

CDR3 DNA sequence: TGTGCCAGCAGTTTATCTATAGCGGGGCGTTACAATGAGCAGTTCTTC. Translation: CASSLSIAGRYNEQFF. The J gene is TRBJ2-1, the V gene TRBV6-5; 8 bases match TRBD2. The J segment lost 4 bases and the V segment lost 4 bases, leaving 9 bases of the junction unmatched. In germline, CDR1 is MNHEY, CDR2 SVGAGI. The CDR3 length is 16 residues.

This clonotype was counted a few times. The chain combines TRBV10-3 with TRBJ2-7, with 11 bases that match TRBD2. CDR3 length equals 15 residues. The J segment lost 1 base and the V segment lost 6 bases, leaving 5 bases of the junction unmatched. Germline V gene lookup returns CDR1 ENHRY and CDR2 SYGVKD. The CDR3 DNA follows: TGTGCCATCAGCCTGACTAGCGGGGAATCCTACGAGCAGTACTTC. Amino acid sequence: CAISLTSGESYEQYF.

This clonotype was observed a few times. V usage is TRBV24-1 and J usage is TRBJ1-1; TRBD1 matches 7 bases. Germline-derived CDR1 and CDR2 are KGHDR and SFDVKD. The CDR3 contains 15 residues. The V gene end was trimmed by 4 bases and the J gene end by 0 bases; junction bases not matched to a gene: 4. The CDR3 sequence: CATSDSRGLNTEAFF. Here the CDR3 DNA reads TGTGCCACCAGTGACTCGAGGGGGCTGAACACTGAAGCTTTCTTT.

V and J are TRBV11-2 and TRBJ1-2, with 7 positions matching TRBD1. Germline assignment: CDR1 SGHAT and CDR2 FQNNGV. J gave up 0 bases and V 2 bases, and 9 bases lay outside the gene matches. The CDR3 extends over 17 amino acids. CDR3 sequence (DNA): TGTGCCAGCAGCTTACTCGGACCAGGGGGGACTAACTATGGCTACACCTTC. Translated: CASSLLGPGGTNYGYTF. The full variable domain, completed using reference TRBV11-2 and TRBJ1-2, is EAGVAQSPRYKIIEKRQSVAFWCNPISGHATLYWYQQILGQGPKLLIQFQNNGVVDDSQLPKDRFSAERLKGVDSTLKIQPAKLEDSAVYLCASSLLGPGGTNYGYTFGSGTRLTVV.

This clonotype was seen repeatedly, ten times or more. This chain joins TRBV7-6 and TRBJ2-2; D is uncertain. The germline CDR1 and CDR2 sequences are SGHVS and FNYEAQ. V was clipped by 2 bases and J by 6 bases, with 10 bases between them. The CDR3 loop spans 14 amino acids. CDR3 in amino acids: CASSLSVGAGELFF. The DNA for the CDR3 is TGTGCCAGCAGCTTAAGCGTTGGGGCCGGGGAGCTGTTTTTT.

This chain links TRBV20-1 with TRBJ1-1; 7 nucleotides agree with TRBD1. From germline, CDR1 is DFQATT and CDR2 SNEGSKA (reference sequence). The CDR3 loop spans 15 amino acids. Trimming took 5 bases from V and 0 from J; bases not matched to a gene: 9. CDR3 protein: CSAYESGQMNTEAFF. CDR3 nucleotides: TGCAGTGCTTATGAATCGGGACAGATGAACACTGAAGCTTTCTTT.

The CDR3 loop reads CASSQHNHEREGQVNEQFF. DNA for the CDR3: TGTGCCAGCAGCCAACATAACCATGAGCGGGAGGGCCAGGTCAATGAGCAGTTCTTC. This chain joins TRBV21-1 and TRBJ2-1; the table gives TRBD2 as D, unverified against the DNA. TRBV21-1 is termed a pseudogene. CDR3 length equals 19 residues.

This clonotype was seen more than once but under ten times. The V call is TRBV9, the J call TRBJ1-2; no firm D call. The CDR3 is made up of 15 amino acids. Trimming left V 0 bases short and J 4 bases short, with 13 bases between. CDR1 is SGDLS, CDR2 YYNGEE, per germline. The CDR3 nucleotides are TGTGCCAGCAGCGTAGACCCCGGCAGTAGCTATGGCTACACCTTC. Translation: CASSVDPGSSYGYTF.

This chain connects TRBV19 to TRBJ1-1, with unresolved D. CDR1 is LNHDA, CDR2 SQIVND, per germline (reference sequence). The CDR3 has 13 residues. Trimming left V 8 bases short and J 4 bases short, with 14 bases between. CDR3 in DNA: TGTGCCAGTCGCGGGCAGCCGGGCACTGAAGCTTTCTTT. This codes for CASRGQPGTEAFF.

This clonotype was seen a few times. The rearrangement uses TRBV7-2 and TRBJ2-7, with 9 nucleotides matching TRBD1. The CDR3 totals 15 residues. Germline loops: CDR1 SGHTA, CDR2 FQGNSA. Trimming at V came to 1 base and at J to 6 bases, leaving 7 bases not matched to a gene. CDR3 sequence: CASSLVFGQGREQYF. DNA of the CDR3: TGTGCCAGCAGCTTAGTCTTCGGACAGGGGCGCGAGCAGTACTTC.